A single T cell receptor beta chain is shown here with its context. The antigen remains undetermined. Regarding time point: week 23, last vaccination. Each dose of the vaccine consisted of 300 ug of mutant IDH1 20-mer peptide, with topical imiquimod. Tumors from donors were new WHO grade 3 or 4 IDH1-mutant astrocytomas with ATRX loss. The CDR3 runs to 16 residues. Repertoires were generated with immunoSEQ multiplex PCR, while TCRdb's copy carries only in-frame clones and drops some. Here the sample spans 35,000 to 40,000 clones, roughly 76% being singletons. This sample was included in a study of a mutant IDH1 vaccine in newly diagnosed glioma. Across the study: At weeks 1, 3, 5, 7, 11, 15, 19 and 23, patients received a vaccination, eight in all. Following radiotherapy alone, or alongside temozolomide cycles, vaccination was started after an interval of 4-6 weeks. Patients had received radiotherapy, temozolomide, or both previously, most receiving both.

This specimen was PBMCs, taken from a glioma patient whose treatment included an IDH1 peptide vaccine. The source is a man between 35 and 55 years old with glioma. The V and J genes are TRBV21-1 and TRBJ2-1; the table's D call of TRBD2 was not tested on the DNA. TRBV21-1 is a pseudogene locus. CDR3 nucleotides: TGTGCCAGCAGCTTCCAAAGGCCTAGCGGGAGCAATGAGCAGTTCTTC. Translating it yields CASSFQRPSGSNEQFF.